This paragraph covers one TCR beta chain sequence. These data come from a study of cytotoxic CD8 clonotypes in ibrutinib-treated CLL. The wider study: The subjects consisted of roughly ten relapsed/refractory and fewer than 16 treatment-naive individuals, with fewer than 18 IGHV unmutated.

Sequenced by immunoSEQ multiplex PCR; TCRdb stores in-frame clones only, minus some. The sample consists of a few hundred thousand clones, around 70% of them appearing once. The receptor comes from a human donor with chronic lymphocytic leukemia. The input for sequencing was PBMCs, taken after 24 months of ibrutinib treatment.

CDR3 in amino acids: CASSPGRLYGYTF. In nucleotides, the CDR3 is TGCGCCAGCAGCCCCGGGAGACTCTATGGCTACACCTTC. This rearrangement joins TRBV5-1 to TRBJ1-2; D remains unclear. Per the germline V gene, CDR1 is SGHRS and CDR2 is YFSETQ. Between the trimmed V and J ends, which lost 4 bases and 4 bases, there was a span of 11 bases. CDR3 length equals 13 residues.